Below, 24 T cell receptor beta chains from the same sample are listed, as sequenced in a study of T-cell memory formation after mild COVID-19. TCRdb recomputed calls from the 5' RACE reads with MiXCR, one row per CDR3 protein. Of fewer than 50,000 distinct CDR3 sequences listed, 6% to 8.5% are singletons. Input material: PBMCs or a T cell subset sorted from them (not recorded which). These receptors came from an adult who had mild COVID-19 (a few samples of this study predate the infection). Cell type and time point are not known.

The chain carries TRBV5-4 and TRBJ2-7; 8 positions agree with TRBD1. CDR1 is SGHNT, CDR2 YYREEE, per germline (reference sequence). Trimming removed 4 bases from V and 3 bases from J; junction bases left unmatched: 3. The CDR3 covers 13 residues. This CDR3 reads CASSRDRYYEQYF. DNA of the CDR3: TGTGCCAGCAGCCGGGACAGGTACTACGAGCAGTACTTC.

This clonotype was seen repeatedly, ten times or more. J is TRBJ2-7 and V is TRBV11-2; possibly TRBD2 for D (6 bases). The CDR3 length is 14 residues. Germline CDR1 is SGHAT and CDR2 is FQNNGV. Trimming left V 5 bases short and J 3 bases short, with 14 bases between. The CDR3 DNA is TGTGCCAGCAGCACGGGACTTTCCCTCTACGAGCAGTACTTC. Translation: CASSTGLSLYEQYF.

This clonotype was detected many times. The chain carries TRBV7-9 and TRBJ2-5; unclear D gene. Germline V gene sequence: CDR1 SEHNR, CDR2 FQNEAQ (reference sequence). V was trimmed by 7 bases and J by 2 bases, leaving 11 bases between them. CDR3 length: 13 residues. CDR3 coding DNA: TGTGCCAGCAACCGAGACGGACAAGAGACCCAGTACTTC. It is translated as CASNRDGQETQYF.

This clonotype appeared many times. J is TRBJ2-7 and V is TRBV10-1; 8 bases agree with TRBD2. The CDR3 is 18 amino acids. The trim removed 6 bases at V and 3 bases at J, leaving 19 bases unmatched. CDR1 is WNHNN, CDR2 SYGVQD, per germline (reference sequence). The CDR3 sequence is CASSEEGLDPERGYEQYF. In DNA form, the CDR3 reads TGCGCCAGCAGCGAGGAGGGACTAGACCCAGAGAGGGGCTACGAGCAGTACTTC.

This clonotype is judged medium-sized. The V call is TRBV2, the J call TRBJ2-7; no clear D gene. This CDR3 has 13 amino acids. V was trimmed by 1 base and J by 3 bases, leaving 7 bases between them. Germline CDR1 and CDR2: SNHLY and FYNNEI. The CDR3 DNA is TGTGCCAGCAGTGAAGTAATGATCTACGAGCAGTACTTC. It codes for CASSEVMIYEQYF.

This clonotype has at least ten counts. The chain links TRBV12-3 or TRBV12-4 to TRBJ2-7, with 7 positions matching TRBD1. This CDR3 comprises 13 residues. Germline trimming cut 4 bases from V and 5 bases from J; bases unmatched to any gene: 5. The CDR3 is CASSYDRANEQYF. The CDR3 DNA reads TGTGCCAGCAGTTATGACAGGGCCAACGAGCAGTACTTC.

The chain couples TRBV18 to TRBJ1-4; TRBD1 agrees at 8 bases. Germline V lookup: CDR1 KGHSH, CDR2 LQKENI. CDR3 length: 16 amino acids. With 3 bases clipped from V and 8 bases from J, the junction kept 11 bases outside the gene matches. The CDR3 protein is CASSPDLGQVQEKLFF. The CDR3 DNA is TGTGCCAGCTCACCTGACCTGGGACAGGTTCAAGAAAAACTGTTTTTT.

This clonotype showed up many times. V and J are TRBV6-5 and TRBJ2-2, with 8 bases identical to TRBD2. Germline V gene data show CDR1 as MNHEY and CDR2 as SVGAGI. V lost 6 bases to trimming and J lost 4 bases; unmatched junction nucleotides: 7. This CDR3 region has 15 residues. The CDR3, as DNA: TGTGCCAGCAGGGCCGGGACTAGGGTCACCGGGGAGCTGTTTTTT. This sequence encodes CASRAGTRVTGELFF.

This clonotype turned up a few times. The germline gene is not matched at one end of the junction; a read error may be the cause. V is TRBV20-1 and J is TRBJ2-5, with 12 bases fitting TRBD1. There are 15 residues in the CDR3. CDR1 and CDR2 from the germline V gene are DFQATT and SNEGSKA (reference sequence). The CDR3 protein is CSARDFMGQGAGADF. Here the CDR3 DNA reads TGCAGTGCTAGAGATTTTATGGGACAGGGGGCAGGAGCTGACTTC.

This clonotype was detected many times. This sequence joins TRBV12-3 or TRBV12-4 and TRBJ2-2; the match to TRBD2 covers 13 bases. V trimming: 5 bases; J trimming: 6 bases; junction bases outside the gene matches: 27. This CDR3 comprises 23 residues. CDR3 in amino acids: CASSPRRGRGSLPGLAGSGELFF. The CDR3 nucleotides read TGTGCCAGCAGTCCGAGAAGGGGGCGCGGCTCCTTGCCGGGACTAGCGGGGTCCGGGGAGCTGTTTTTT.

The CDR3 coding sequence is TGCGTGGGACTAGCGGGTCGCAATGAGCAGTTCTTC. This codes for CVGLAGRNEQFF. The V and J genes are TRBV29-1 and TRBJ2-1, with 12 positions matching TRBD2. CDR3 length: 12 amino acids. Germline V gene data show CDR1 as SQVTM and CDR2 as ANQGSEA.

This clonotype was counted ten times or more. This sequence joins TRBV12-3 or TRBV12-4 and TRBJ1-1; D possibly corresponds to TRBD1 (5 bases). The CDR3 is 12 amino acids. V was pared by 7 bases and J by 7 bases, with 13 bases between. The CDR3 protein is CASTPGGGEAFF. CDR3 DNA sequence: TGTGCCAGCACTCCGGGCGGGGGTGAAGCTTTCTTT.

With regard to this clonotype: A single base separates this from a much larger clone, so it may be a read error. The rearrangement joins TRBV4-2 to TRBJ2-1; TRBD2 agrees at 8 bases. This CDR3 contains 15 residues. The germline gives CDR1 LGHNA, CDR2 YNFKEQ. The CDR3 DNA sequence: TGTGCCGGCAGCCAAGACGGGACTAGATACAATGAGCAGTTCTTC. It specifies CAGSQDGTRYNEQFF.

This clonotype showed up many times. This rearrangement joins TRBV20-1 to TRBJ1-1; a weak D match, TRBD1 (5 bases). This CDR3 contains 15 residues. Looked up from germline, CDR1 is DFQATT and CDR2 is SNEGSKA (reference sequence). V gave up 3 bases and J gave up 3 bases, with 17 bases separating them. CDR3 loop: CSASRFSGDHTEAFF. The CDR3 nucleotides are TGCAGTGCTAGCCGATTTTCGGGGGACCACACTGAAGCTTTCTTT.

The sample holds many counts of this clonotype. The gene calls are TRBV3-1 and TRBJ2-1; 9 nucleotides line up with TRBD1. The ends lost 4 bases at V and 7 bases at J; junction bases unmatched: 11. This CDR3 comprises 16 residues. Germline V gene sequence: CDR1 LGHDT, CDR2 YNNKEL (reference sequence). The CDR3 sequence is CASSPTPGTGKNEQFF. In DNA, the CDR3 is TGTGCCAGCAGCCCAACCCCCGGGACAGGGAAAAATGAGCAGTTCTTC.

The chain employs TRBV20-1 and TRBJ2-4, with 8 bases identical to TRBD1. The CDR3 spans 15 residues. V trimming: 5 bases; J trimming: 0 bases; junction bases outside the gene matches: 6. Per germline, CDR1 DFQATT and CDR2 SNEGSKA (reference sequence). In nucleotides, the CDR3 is TGCAGTGCTCTGCGGACAGGGTTAGCCAAAAACATTCAGTACTTC. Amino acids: CSALRTGLAKNIQYF.

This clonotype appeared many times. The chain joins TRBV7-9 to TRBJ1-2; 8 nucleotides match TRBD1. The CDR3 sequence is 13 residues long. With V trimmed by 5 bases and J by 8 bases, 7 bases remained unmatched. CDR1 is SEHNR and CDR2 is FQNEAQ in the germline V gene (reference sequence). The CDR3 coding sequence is TGTGCCAGCAGCCGACAGGGGAGTAGCGGCTACACCTTC. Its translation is CASSRQGSSGYTF.

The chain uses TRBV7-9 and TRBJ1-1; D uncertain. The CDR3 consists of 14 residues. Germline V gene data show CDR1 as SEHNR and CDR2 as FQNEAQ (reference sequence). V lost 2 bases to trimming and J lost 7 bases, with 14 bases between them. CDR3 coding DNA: TGTGCCAGCAGCTTAACAAGAACCAGAAGTGAAGCTTTCTTT. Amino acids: CASSLTRTRSEAFF. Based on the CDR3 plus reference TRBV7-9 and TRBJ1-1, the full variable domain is DTGVSQNPRHKITKRGQNVTFRCDPISEHNRLYWYRQTLGQGPEFLTYFQNEAQLEKSRLLSDRFSAERPKGSFSTLEIQRTEQGDSAMYLCASSLTRTRSEAFFGQGTRLTVV.

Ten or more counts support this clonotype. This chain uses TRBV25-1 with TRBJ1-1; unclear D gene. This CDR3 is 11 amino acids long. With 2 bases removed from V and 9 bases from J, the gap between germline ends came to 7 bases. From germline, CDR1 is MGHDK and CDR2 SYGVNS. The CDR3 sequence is CASSEAVKAFF. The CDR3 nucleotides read TGTGCCAGCAGTGAAGCCGTGAAAGCTTTCTTT.

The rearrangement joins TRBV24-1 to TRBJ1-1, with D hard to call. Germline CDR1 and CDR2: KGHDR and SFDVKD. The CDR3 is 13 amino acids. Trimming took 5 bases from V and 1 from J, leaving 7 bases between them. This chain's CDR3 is CATSAAGNTEAFF. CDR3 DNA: TGTGCCACCAGTGCGGCGGGGAACACTGAAGCTTTCTTT.

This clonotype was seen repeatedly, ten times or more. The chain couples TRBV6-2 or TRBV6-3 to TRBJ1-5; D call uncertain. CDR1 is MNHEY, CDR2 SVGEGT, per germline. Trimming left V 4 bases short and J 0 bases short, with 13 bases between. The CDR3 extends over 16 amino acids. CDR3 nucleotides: TGTGCCAGCAGTTCACGTCTCCTAAGTAGCAATCAGCCCCAGCATTTT. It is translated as CASSSRLLSSNQPQHF.

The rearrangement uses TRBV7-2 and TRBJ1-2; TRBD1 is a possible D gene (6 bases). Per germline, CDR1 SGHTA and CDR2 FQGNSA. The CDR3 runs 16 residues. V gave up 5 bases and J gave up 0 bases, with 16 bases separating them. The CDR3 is CASSPSGTRSNYGYTF. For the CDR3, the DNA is TGTGCCAGCAGCCCCTCCGGGACACGATCTAACTATGGCTACACCTTC.

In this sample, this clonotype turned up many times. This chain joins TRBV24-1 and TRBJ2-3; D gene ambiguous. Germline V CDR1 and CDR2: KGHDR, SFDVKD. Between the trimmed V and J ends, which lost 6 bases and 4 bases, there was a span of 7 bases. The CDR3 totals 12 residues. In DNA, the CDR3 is TGTGCCACCAGTACTTGGGCAGATACGCAGTATTTT. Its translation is CATSTWADTQYF.

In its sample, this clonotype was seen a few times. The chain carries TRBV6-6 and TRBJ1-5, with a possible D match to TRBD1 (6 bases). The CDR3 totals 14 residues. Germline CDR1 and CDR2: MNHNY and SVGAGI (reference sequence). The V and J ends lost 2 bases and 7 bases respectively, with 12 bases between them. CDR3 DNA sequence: TGTGCCAGCAGTTACATGGGGGCCGGGCAGCCCCAGCATTTT. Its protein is CASSYMGAGQPQHF.